The source of this T cell receptor beta chain is a study of monozygotic twins with inflammatory bowel disease. Overall study findings and caveats: Evidence did not back any single strong signal or clonotype linked to IBD.

PCR of TCRalpha and TCRbeta cDNA was nested, with two rounds of roughly 16 and 10 cycles. TCRdb re-called the 5' RACE reads; every CDR3 protein appears as one record, without DNA. There are just over 300,000 distinct CDR3 sequences in the sample, with roughly 5.2% held by the top ten. In regard to this clonotype: Its antigen is currently unknown.

The clonotype comes from a human donor with ulcerative colitis or Crohn's disease, or a healthy co-twin of an affected twin (not recorded which). Input material: blood.

The CDR3: CSARDLRLAGEMTGELFF. The V call is TRBV20-1, the J call TRBJ2-2; the TRBD2 assignment by TCRdb is unverifiable without DNA. The CDR3 length is 18 residues. Germline V gives CDR1 DFQATT, CDR2 SNEGSKA (reference sequence).